This TCR beta chain was documented in a study of cytomegalovirus exposure and HLA in healthy donors. Study-level points and caveats: One variant, a missense change in DCLRE1C, was linked in a later analysis to TCR beta V- and J-gene trimming.

To note about this clone: Its target is unknown.

The PCR contained 60 Vbeta and 13 Jbeta primers. Here immunoSEQ multiplex PCR was the method, and the copy in TCRdb shows in-frame clones only, minus some. Found here are about 100,000 clones, 70% to 85% of them singletons; the top ten hold 3.1%. V was clipped by 0 bases and J by 9 bases; unmatched bases: 23. The CDR3 totals 21 residues. Germline CDR1 and CDR2: LGHNT and FRNRAP. The specimen sequenced was PBMCs. The chain couples TRBV12-5 to TRBJ1-6; 7 bases match TRBD1. The clonotype was recovered from a middle-aged woman in good health and CMV-seronegative. In DNA, the CDR3 is TGTGCTAGTGGTTTGGTACTTCAGGTAGACAGGGAAACTCCATTTAGTTCACCCCTCCACTTT. It yields the protein CASGLVLQVDRETPFSSPLHF.